This note documents a single T cell receptor beta chain sequence. The CDR3 is 19 residues long. Trimming at V came to 0 bases and at J to 0 bases, leaving 8 bases not matched to a gene. The V gene's germline CDR1 is MNHEY and CDR2 SMNVEV (reference sequence). This sample is drawn from a study of shared clonotypes between healthy human individuals. Across the study: Each donor's CD8 memory used one plate, CD8 naive two, each CD4 subset three.

The table came from immunoSEQ multiplex PCR; TCRdb's copy has only in-frame clones and leaves some out. The sample has about 2.5 million clones, 92% seen once. Caucasian adults living in Nashville, Tennessee, provided all samples. V is TRBV27 and J is TRBJ2-1; 10 positions agree with TRBD2. Material: naive CD4+ T cells from PBMCs. The subset is: CD45RA+ positively selected. The sequence was obtained from a man aged 18 to 29 in good health. Some clones in this sample may be carry-over from other donors' samples. CDR3 DNA: TGTGCCAGCAGTTTATCGACCGGACTAGCGGAAAGCTCCTACAATGAGCAGTTCTTC. Its translation: CASSLSTGLAESSYNEQFF.